These T cell receptor beta chains were read from a single sample in a study of T cell repertoires in cytomegalovirus infection. Each CDR3 protein is one row after TCRdb ran MiXCR on the reads. The table includes more than 200,000 distinct CDR3 sequences, 8% to 9.5% detected once. The sample consisted of PBMCs. All receptors derive from a human donor in good health (CMV status not recorded). Some clones in this sample may be carry-over from other donors' samples. The CDR3 runs from the conserved cysteine through the conserved F or W. A D gene is named only where the DNA matches it firmly. Where a row states a size, it is once, few, many or the class of an expanded clone; other rows omit it.

V gene	D gene	J gene	clone size	CDR3 protein	CDR3 DNA
TRBV7-9	TRBD2	TRBJ2-3	many	CASSLSLSGGSTDTQYF	TGTGCCAGCAGCTTGAGTCTAAGCGGGGGGAGCACAGATACGCAGTATTTT
TRBV19	.	TRBJ1-5	.	CASRATVYSNQPQHF	TGTGCCAGTAGGGCGACAGTTTATAGCAATCAGCCCCAGCATTTT
TRBV7-2	TRBD2	TRBJ2-3	few	CASSLANLFQVREGSDTQYF	TGTGCCAGCAGCTTAGCGAACTTATTCCAGGTGCGGGAGGGGTCAGATACGCAGTATTTT
TRBV7-9	.	TRBJ1-5	.	CASSYEYSNQPQHF	TGTGCCAGCAGCTATGAGTATAGCAATCAGCCCCAGCATTTT
TRBV12-3/TRBV12-4	TRBD2	TRBJ2-7	few	CASSLSGGSSEQYF	TGTGCCAGCAGTTTATCGGGAGGTTCAAGCGAGCAGTACTTC
TRBV12-3/TRBV12-4	TRBD1	TRBJ1-3	many	CASSSWDSSGNTIYF	TGTGCCAGCAGTTCCTGGGACAGTTCTGGAAACACCATATATTTT
TRBV12-3/TRBV12-4	.	TRBJ1-4	many	CASSLTRGEKLFF	TGTGCCAGCAGTTTGACGAGGGGGGAAAAACTGTTTTTT
TRBV19	.	TRBJ2-3	many	CASSIEARLTDTQYF	TGTGCCAGTAGTATAGAGGCTCGACTGACAGATACGCAGTATTTT
TRBV20-1	.	TRBJ1-5	few	CSATKGVFGNQPQHF	TGCAGTGCTACCAAGGGGGTCTTTGGCAATCAGCCCCAGCATTTT
TRBV5-1	TRBD1	TRBJ2-3	many	CASNLGTVADTQYF	TGCGCCAGCAATCTCGGGACAGTAGCAGATACGCAGTATTTT
TRBV11-2	TRBD1	TRBJ1-1	many	CASNKNSGQLTEAFF	TGTGCCAGCAACAAAAACTCGGGACAGCTCACTGAAGCTTTCTTT
TRBV7-2	.	TRBJ1-1	many	CASSVTQNTEAFF	TGTGCCAGCAGCGTGACTCAGAACACTGAAGCTTTCTTT
TRBV7-2	TRBD2	TRBJ2-7	many	CASSFGTSGGLSYEQYF	TGTGCCAGCAGCTTCGGGACTAGCGGGGGCCTCTCCTACGAGCAGTACTTC
TRBV29-1	.	TRBJ1-4	many	CSVEGWDGEKLFF	TGCAGCGTTGAGGGTTGGGACGGGGAAAAACTGTTTTTT
TRBV20-1	TRBD1	TRBJ2-4	.	CSAGGQGAAKNIQYF	TGCAGTGCTGGTGGACAGGGGGCCGCCAAAAACATTCAGTACTTC
TRBV5-1	.	TRBJ1-2	many	CASSTEQGISYTF	TGCGCCAGCAGCACCGAACAGGGAATTAGCTACACCTTC
TRBV28	.	TRBJ1-4	many	CASTHHRATNEKLFF	TGTGCCAGCACCCACCACAGAGCAACTAATGAAAAACTGTTTTTT
TRBV30	.	TRBJ1-1	many	CAWSLLRGARTEAFF	TGTGCCTGGAGCCTTCTTCGGGGGGCGCGCACTGAAGCTTTCTTT
TRBV5-1	.	TRBJ1-1	many	CASSLEQVMNTEAFF	TGCGCCAGCAGCTTGGAACAGGTGATGAACACTGAAGCTTTCTTT
TRBV20-1	.	TRBJ1-1	.	CSAQAGNTEAFF	TGCAGTGCTCAGGCGGGGAACACTGAAGCTTTCTTT
TRBV27	TRBD1	TRBJ1-1	few	CASSGAGGTEAFF	TGTGCCAGCAGTGGCGCAGGGGGCACTGAAGCTTTCTTT
TRBV6-8	TRBD1	TRBJ1-5	.	CASSFQGGRNNQPQHF	TGTGCCAGCAGTTTCCAAGGGGGCAGGAACAATCAGCCCCAGCATTTT
TRBV7-2	TRBD1	TRBJ1-6	many	CASSPTGFNSPLHF	TGTGCCAGCAGCCCGACAGGGTTCAATTCACCCCTCCACTTT
TRBV3-1	TRBD1	TRBJ2-6	.	CASSPTGLETGANVLTF	TGTGCCAGCAGCCCGACAGGGCTAGAAACTGGGGCCAACGTCCTGACTTTC
TRBV12-3/TRBV12-4	.	TRBJ1-5	many	CASSPDGASNQPQHF	TGTGCCAGCAGTCCCGACGGGGCGAGCAATCAGCCCCAGCATTTT
TRBV18	TRBD1	TRBJ2-3	few	CASSPNSRGRPDTQYF	TGTGCCAGCTCACCAAATTCCAGGGGGCGCCCAGATACGCAGTATTTT
TRBV7-8	TRBD1	TRBJ1-5	many	CASSFGHGTENQPQHF	TGTGCCAGCAGCTTCGGCCATGGGACAGAAAATCAGCCCCAGCATTTT
TRBV28	.	TRBJ2-3	many	CASRVGGVNTDTQYF	TGTGCCAGCAGGGTCGGCGGGGTGAACACAGATACGCAGTATTTT
TRBV19	.	TRBJ1-2	many	CASSKRGASYGYTF	TGTGCCAGTAGCAAAAGGGGGGCTAGCTATGGCTACACCTTC
TRBV7-2	.	TRBJ1-6	many	CASSVGAYSPLHF	TGTGCCAGCAGCGTGGGAGCCTATTCACCCCTCCACTTT
TRBV5-1	.	TRBJ1-1	many	CASRSAPSNTEAFF	TGCGCCAGCAGATCGGCACCGTCGAACACTGAAGCTTTCTTT
TRBV24-1	.	TRBJ2-1	.	CATSDPGRNEQFF	TGTGCCACCAGTGACCCGGGGCGGAATGAGCAGTTCTTC
TRBV12-3/TRBV12-4	TRBD1	TRBJ1-5	.	CASSYDRGAQHF	TGTGCCAGCAGTTACGACAGGGGGGCCCAGCATTTT
TRBV15	.	TRBJ1-2	.	CATSSDPPGTPLYGYTF	TGTGCCACCAGCAGCGATCCCCCCGGGACACCGCTCTATGGCTACACCTTC
TRBV6-1	.	TRBJ1-2	few	CASSESGELYGYTF	TGTGCCAGCAGTGAATCGGGTGAACTCTATGGCTACACCTTC
TRBV20-1	.	TRBJ2-1	many	CSAPYGLGEQFF	TGCAGTGCACCGTACGGCTTGGGTGAGCAGTTCTTC
TRBV7-2	.	TRBJ1-2	many	CASSPWTAYGYTF	TGTGCCAGCAGCCCTTGGACAGCCTATGGCTACACCTTC
TRBV7-9	.	TRBJ1-2	few	CASSLDLRNSPIGYTF	TGTGCCAGCAGCTTAGATCTTAGGAACAGTCCGATTGGCTACACCTTC
TRBV5-6	.	TRBJ2-1	.	CASRPALGGEQFF	TGTGCCAGCAGACCTGCTTTAGGAGGTGAGCAGTTCTTC
TRBV7-2	.	TRBJ2-2	many	CASSQGNTGELFF	TGTGCCAGCAGCCAGGGGAACACCGGGGAGCTGTTTTTT
TRBV4-3	TRBD2	TRBJ2-3	many	CASSQRMQSGTASGGASADTQYF	TGCGCCAGCAGCCAACGCATGCAATCCGGGACGGCTAGCGGGGGGGCCTCGGCAGATACGCAGTATTTT
TRBV19	.	TRBJ1-1	many	CASSHVRGTEAFF	TGTGCCAGTAGCCACGTCCGGGGCACTGAAGCTTTCTTT
TRBV7-2	.	TRBJ1-1	many	CASTKYRILNTEAFF	TGTGCCAGCACCAAGTACCGGATACTGAACACTGAAGCTTTCTTT
TRBV2	TRBD1	TRBJ2-3	many	CASIKAGGLDTQYF	TGTGCCAGCATCAAGGCAGGGGGTCTGGATACGCAGTATTTT
TRBV7-2	.	TRBJ1-3	many	CASRGGGGRNTIYF	TGTGCCAGCAGGGGGGGGGGAGGGCGAAACACCATATATTTT
TRBV7-2	TRBD1	TRBJ2-1	many	CASSPPGQGYNEQFF	TGTGCCAGCAGCCCGCCGGGACAGGGCTACAATGAGCAGTTCTTC
TRBV30	.	TRBJ1-4	few	CAWRMGILFGTHATNEKLFF	TGTGCCTGGAGAATGGGGATCCTTTTCGGGACTCATGCAACTAATGAAAAACTGTTTTTT
TRBV7-2	.	TRBJ1-3	many	CASSPQNSGNTIYF	TGTGCCAGCAGCCCACAGAACTCTGGAAACACCATATATTTT
TRBV7-2	TRBD1	TRBJ1-5	many	CASSHGTGGGQPQHF	TGTGCCAGCAGCCACGGGACAGGGGGCGGTCAGCCCCAGCATTTT
TRBV7-3	.	TRBJ1-3	many	CASSLSQAGNTIYF	TGTGCCAGCAGCTTATCCCAGGCTGGAAACACCATATATTTT
TRBV7-2	.	TRBJ2-7	many	CASSPGRSYEQYF	TGTGCCAGCAGCCCCGGACGGTCCTACGAGCAGTACTTC
TRBV7-8	.	TRBJ1-1	many	CASSSGARAEAFF	TGTGCCAGCAGTTCAGGGGCACGGGCTGAAGCTTTCTTT
TRBV11-3	TRBD1	TRBJ1-4	.	CASSLNLGQGLGKLFF	TGTGCCAGCAGCTTAAATTTAGGACAGGGCCTTGGAAAACTGTTTTTT
TRBV7-6	.	TRBJ2-5	many	CASSLNTPETQYF	TGTGCCAGCAGCTTAAACACTCCGGAGACCCAGTACTTC
TRBV4-3	.	TRBJ1-6	many	CASSQDRGLTNSPLHF	TGCGCCAGCAGCCAAGATCGGGGCCTAACGAATTCACCCCTCCACTTT
TRBV27	.	TRBJ1-2	many	CASSLSTLTGGYTF	TGTGCCAGCAGTTTATCAACCCTTACGGGGGGCTACACCTTC
TRBV7-2	.	TRBJ1-1	many	CASSSRSTVVYTEAFF	TGTGCCAGCAGCTCCCGATCAACGGTGGTGTACACTGAAGCTTTCTTT
TRBV28	.	TRBJ1-2	many	CASSFRIGGGYGYTF	TGTGCCAGCAGTTTTCGGATTGGAGGGGGCTATGGCTACACCTTC
TRBV19	.	TRBJ1-5	many	CASTPGQNSNQPQHF	TGTGCCAGTACCCCCGGACAGAATAGCAATCAGCCCCAGCATTTT
TRBV7-8	.	TRBJ2-7	many	CASSLGTDWGEQYF	TGTGCCAGCAGCTTGGGGACGGATTGGGGCGAGCAGTACTTC